This T cell receptor (beta chain) was profiled in a study of blood T cell repertoires in COVID-19. About the research overall: Acute and convalescent COVID-19 specimens originated in the United States, Italy and Spain. T cells, B-cell-depleted T cells, or PBMCs provided the cDNA or gDNA that served as material.

The germline gives CDR1 SGHNT, CDR2 YYREEE (reference sequence). V gave up 4 bases and J gave up 6 bases, with 16 bases separating them. CDR3 size: 14 residues. As processed by the authors: Reference gene primer amplification in the assay estimated nucleated cell counts. Here immunoSEQ multiplex PCR was the method, and the copy in TCRdb shows in-frame clones only, minus some. That table furnishes V, J and clone size, whereas the DNA furnished D and trimming. The sample carries under 500,000 clones, approximately 90% recorded once. Source material: PBMCs or T cells enriched from blood (not recorded which). This chain uses TRBV5-4 with TRBJ1-2; no firm D call. This clonotype originated in a woman aged 18-30 years with acute COVID-19. CDR3 bases: TGTGCCAGCAGCGTAACGGGGATTGAGAATGGCTACACCTTC. Protein: CASSVTGIENGYTF. Filled out from reference TRBV5-4 and TRBJ1-2, the complete variable domain reads ETGVTQSPTHLIKTRGQQVTLRCSSQSGHNTVSWYQQALGQGPQFIFQYYREEENGRGNFPPRFSGLQFPNYSSELNVNALELDDSALYLCASSVTGIENGYTFGSGTRLTVV.